The source of this T cell receptor beta chain is a study of blood T cell repertoires in COVID-19. The overall study: T cells, B-cell-depleted T cells, or PBMCs provided the cDNA or gDNA that served as material.

The CDR3 runs 13 residues. V shed 9 bases and J 4 bases; nucleotides not matched to a gene: 7. Authors' methods: Estimates of nucleated cell counts were drawn from the amplification of reference gene primers. Data came from immunoSEQ multiplex PCR; TCRdb stores just in-frame clones and leaves some out. That table furnishes V, J and clone size, whereas the DNA furnished D and trimming. This sample yields hundreds of thousands of clones, of which 90% are seen a single time; around 2.5% belongs to the top ten. Allocation to cohorts depended on clinical history reported by the participants. This sequence originates from a man between 60 and 70 years old who had recovered from COVID-19. This chain links TRBV12-3 or TRBV12-4 with TRBJ2-5; 8 nucleotides line up with TRBD1. Material for sequencing was PBMCs or T cells enriched from blood (not recorded which). CDR3 coding DNA: TGTGCCAGTCAGGGGGCGGCTAGAGAGACCCAGTACTTC. Residues: CASQGAARETQYF.